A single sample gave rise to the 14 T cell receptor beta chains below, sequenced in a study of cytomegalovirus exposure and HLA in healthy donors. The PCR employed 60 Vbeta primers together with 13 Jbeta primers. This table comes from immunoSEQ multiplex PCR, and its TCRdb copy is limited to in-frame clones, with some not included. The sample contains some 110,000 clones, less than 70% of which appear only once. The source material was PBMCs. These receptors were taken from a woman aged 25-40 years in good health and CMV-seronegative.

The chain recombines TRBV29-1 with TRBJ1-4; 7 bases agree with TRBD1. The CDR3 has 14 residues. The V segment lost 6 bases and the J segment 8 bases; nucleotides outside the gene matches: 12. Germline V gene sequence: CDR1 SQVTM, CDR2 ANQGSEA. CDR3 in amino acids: CSVTKTGSGEKLFF. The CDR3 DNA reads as TGCAGCGTAACAAAGACAGGGTCTGGGGAAAAACTGTTTTTT.

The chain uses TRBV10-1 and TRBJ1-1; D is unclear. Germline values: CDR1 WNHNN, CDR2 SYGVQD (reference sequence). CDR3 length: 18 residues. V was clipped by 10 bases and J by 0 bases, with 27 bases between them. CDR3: CANPSGKSHPVVNTEAFF. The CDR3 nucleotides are TGCGCCAATCCATCCGGGAAGAGTCATCCTGTAGTGAACACTGAAGCTTTCTTT.

CDR3 nucleotides: TGTGCCTGGAGTGTACCAGGGGCCCGTCGCACTGAAGCTTTCTTT. Translating gives CAWSVPGARRTEAFF. The V gene is TRBV30, the J gene TRBJ1-1; D is possibly TRBD1 (6 bases). Per the germline V gene, CDR1 is GTSNPN and CDR2 is SVGIG (reference sequence). This CDR3 region has 15 residues. The V gene lost 0 bases and the J gene lost 4 bases, with 15 bases spanning the gap.

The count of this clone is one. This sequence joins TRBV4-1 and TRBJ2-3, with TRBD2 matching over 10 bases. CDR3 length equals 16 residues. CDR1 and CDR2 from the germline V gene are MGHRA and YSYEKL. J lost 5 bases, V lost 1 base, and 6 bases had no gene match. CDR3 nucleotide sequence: TGCGCCAGCAGCCAAGGGCTAGCGGGAGCGGAAGATACGCAGTATTTT. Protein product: CASSQGLAGAEDTQYF.

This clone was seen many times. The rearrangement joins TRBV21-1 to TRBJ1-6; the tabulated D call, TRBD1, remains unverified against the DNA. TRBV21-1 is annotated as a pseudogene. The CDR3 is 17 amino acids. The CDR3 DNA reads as TGTGCCAGCAGCAAAGACGGGGACAGCTCCTATAATTCACCCCTCCACTTT. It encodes CASSKDGDSSYNSPLHF.

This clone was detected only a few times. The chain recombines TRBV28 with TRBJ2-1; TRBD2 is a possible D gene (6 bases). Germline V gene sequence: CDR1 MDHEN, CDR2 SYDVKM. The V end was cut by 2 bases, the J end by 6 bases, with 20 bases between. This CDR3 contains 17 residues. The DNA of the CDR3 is TGTGCCAGCAGTTTAACATACACCCACCGGACTATCAATGAGCAGTTCTTC. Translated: CASSLTYTHRTINEQFF.

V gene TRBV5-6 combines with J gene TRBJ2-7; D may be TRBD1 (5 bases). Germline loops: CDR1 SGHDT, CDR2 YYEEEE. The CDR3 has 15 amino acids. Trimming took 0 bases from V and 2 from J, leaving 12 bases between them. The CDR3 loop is CASSLDRYGAYEQYF. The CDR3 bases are TGTGCCAGCAGCTTGGACAGGTATGGAGCCTACGAGCAGTACTTC.

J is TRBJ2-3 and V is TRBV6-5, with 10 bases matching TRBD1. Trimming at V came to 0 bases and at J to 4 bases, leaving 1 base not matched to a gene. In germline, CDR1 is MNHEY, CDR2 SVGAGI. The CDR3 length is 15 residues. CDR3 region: CASSYSTGGPDTQYF. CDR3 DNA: TGTGCCAGCAGTTACTCGACAGGGGGCCCAGATACGCAGTATTTT.

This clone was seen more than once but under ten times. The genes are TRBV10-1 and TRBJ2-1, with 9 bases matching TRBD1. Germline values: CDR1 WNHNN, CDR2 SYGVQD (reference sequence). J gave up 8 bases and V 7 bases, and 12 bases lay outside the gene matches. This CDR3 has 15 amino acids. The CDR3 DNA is TGCGCCAGCAATGCAGCGGGACAGGGTATTGATGAGCAGTTCTTC. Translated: CASNAAGQGIDEQFF.

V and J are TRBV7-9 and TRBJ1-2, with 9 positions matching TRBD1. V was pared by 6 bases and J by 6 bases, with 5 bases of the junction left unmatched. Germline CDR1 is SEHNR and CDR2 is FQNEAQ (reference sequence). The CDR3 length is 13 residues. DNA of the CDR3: TGTGCCAGCAGTCCAGACAGGGGGGATGGCTACACCTTC. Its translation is CASSPDRGDGYTF.

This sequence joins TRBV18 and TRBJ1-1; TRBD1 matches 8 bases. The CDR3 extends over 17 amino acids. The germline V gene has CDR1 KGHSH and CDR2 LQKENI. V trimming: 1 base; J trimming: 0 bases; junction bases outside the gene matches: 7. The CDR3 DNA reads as TGTGCCAGCTCACCACGACAGGGGAGACTCCTGAACACTGAAGCTTTCTTT. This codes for CASSPRQGRLLNTEAFF.

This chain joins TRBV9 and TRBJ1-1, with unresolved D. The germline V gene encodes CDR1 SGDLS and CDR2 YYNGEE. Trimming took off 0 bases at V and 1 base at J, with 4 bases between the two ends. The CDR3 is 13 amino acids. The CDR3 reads CASSVAWNTEAFF. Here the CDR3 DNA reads TGTGCCAGCAGCGTAGCGTGGAACACTGAAGCTTTCTTT.

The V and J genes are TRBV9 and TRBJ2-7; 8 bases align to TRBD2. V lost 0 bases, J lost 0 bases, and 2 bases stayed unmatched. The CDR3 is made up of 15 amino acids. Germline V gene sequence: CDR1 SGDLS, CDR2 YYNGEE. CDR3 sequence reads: CASSVDSGASYEQYF. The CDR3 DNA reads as TGTGCCAGCAGCGTAGATAGCGGGGCCTCCTACGAGCAGTACTTC. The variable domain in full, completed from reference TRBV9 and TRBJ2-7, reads DSGVTQTPKHLITATGQRVTLRCSPRSGDLSVYWYQQSLDQGLQFLIQYYNGEERAKGNILERFSAQQFPDLHSELNLSSLELGDSALYFCASSVDSGASYEQYFGPGTRLTVT.

CDR3 sequence reads: CASSTRGTEAFF. The CDR3, as DNA: TGTGCCAGTAGTACCAGGGGCACTGAAGCTTTCTTT. The rearrangement uses TRBV19 and TRBJ1-1, with a tentative D call TRBD1 (6 bases). The CDR3 loop spans 12 amino acids. Germline values: CDR1 LNHDA, CDR2 SQIVND (reference sequence). Between the trimmed V and J ends, which lost 4 bases and 4 bases, there was a span of 7 bases.